This T cell receptor beta chain was retrieved from a study of shared clonotypes between healthy human individuals. About the study: A couple of women and three men aged 18 to 49 made up the donors.

The study drew its donors from healthy HIV-negative adults without recent acute infections or vaccinations. Donors comprised only Caucasian adults living in Nashville, Tennessee. Here immunoSEQ multiplex PCR was the method, and the copy in TCRdb shows in-frame clones only, minus some. The sample contains 400,000 to 550,000 clones, 70% to 80% of which appear only once. Unmatched junction bases numbered 16, after V lost 5 bases and J lost 7 bases. Germline CDR1 MNHEY, CDR2 SMNVEV (reference sequence). The CDR3 loop spans 17 amino acids. Sequenced input: PBMCs. The genes are TRBV27 and TRBJ1-4, with 7 positions matching TRBD1. This TCR was recovered from a woman between 35 and 50 years old in good health. Some clones in this sample may be carry-over from other donors' samples. The CDR3 is CASSPGDSGREVEKLFF. Written as DNA, the CDR3 is TGTGCCAGCAGTCCGGGGGACAGTGGGAGGGAGGTTGAAAAACTGTTTTTT.